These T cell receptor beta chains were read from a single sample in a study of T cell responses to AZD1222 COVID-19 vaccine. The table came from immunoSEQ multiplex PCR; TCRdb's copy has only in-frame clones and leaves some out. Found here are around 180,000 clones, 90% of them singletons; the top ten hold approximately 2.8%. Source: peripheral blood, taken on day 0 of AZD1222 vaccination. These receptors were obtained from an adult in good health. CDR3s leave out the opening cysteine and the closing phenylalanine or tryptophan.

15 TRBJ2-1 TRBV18 ASSPLGPSSSYNEQF
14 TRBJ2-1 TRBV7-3 ASSFRTSGGAGEQF
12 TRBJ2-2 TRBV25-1 ASIGGGRVGELF
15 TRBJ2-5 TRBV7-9 ASSRTSGGAEQETQY
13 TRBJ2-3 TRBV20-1 SASSLGGAADTQY
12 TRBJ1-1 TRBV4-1 ASSQTGASTEAF
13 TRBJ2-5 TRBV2 ASSDTTSGVGTQY
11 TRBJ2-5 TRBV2 ASQDGSRETQY
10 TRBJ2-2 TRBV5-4 ASSVDTGELF
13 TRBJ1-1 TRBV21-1 ASRGTGDLNTEAF
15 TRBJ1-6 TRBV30 AWSTTFGQYQNSPLH
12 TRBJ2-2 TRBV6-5 ASWTGANTGELF
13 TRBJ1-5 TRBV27 ASSLGLASNQPQH
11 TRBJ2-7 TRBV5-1 ASSLVGSYEQY
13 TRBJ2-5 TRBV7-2 ASSMEGTTQETQY
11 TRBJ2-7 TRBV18 ASSPPVAHEQY
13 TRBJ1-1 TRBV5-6 ASGGGGDMNTEAF
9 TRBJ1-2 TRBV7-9 ASSLGHGYT
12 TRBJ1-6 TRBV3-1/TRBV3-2 ASRELQGPSPLH
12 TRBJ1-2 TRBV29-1 SVELDSALGGYT
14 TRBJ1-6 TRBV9 ASSVRGSAGNSPLH
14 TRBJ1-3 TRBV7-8 ASSLASRTPGNTIY
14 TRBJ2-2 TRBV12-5 ASGPGAGAGTGELF
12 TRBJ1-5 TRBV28 ASGQQDRGWPQH
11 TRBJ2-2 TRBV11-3 ASSLVVGGELF
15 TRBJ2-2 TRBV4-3 ASSLILSAGGTGELF
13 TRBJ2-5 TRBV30 AWSTPGGVTETQY